This is a list of T cell receptor beta chains from one sample in a study of shared clonotypes between healthy human individuals. Produced via immunoSEQ multiplex PCR; TCRdb's table is partial and in-frame only. The sample lists around 95,000 clones; about half were seen once. Sequencing input: PBMCs. All receptors derive from a woman between 40 and 50 years old in good health. Some clones in this sample may be carry-over from other donors' samples. The CDR3 runs from the conserved cysteine through the conserved F or W. The D gene is left open where the match is weak. Clone size is given for some rows only: seen once, a few or many times, or a class if the clone is expanded.

CDR3	DNA	size	V	D	J
CASSLGQGLNYGYTF	TGTGCCAGCAGCTTAGGGCAGGGGTTAAATTATGGCTACACCTTC	few	TRBV7-9	.	TRBJ1-2
CASSLDQGGPYNEQFF	TGTGCCAGCAGCTTAGATCAGGGAGGCCCTTACAATGAGCAGTTCTTC	few	TRBV7-9	.	TRBJ2-1
CSVDGQGTEAFF	TGCAGCGTTGATGGGCAGGGAACTGAAGCTTTCTTT	.	TRBV29-1	.	TRBJ1-1
CSVVTSGGETQYF	TGCAGCGTTGTGACTAGCGGAGGAGAGACCCAGTACTTC	many	TRBV29-1	TRBD2	TRBJ2-5
CASSSPSEGWSEQYF	TGTGCCAGCAGTTCCCCCAGTGAGGGTTGGAGCGAGCAGTACTTC	.	TRBV28	.	TRBJ2-7
CASIAGTASSYEQYF	TGCGCCAGCATTGCCGGGACGGCAAGCTCCTACGAGCAGTACTTC	.	TRBV10-2	.	TRBJ2-7
CASSRLAYEQYF	TGTGCCAGCAGTAGACTTGCTTACGAGCAGTACTTC	.	TRBV28	.	TRBJ2-7
CASSLSRLAATSYEQYF	TGTGCCAGCAGCCTATCCAGACTAGCGGCTACCTCCTACGAGCAGTACTTC	.	TRBV7-8	TRBD2	TRBJ2-7
CATRAEPSYEQYF	TGTGCCACTCGTGCAGAGCCAAGCTACGAGCAGTACTTC	.	TRBV19	.	TRBJ2-7
CASSRTSGRGNEQFF	TGCGCCAGCAGCCGGACTAGCGGGAGGGGCAATGAGCAGTTCTTC	.	TRBV5-1	TRBD2	TRBJ2-1
CASSFGARGYTF	TGTGCCAGCAGTTTTGGGGCGCGGGGCTACACCTTC	.	TRBV28	.	TRBJ1-2
CASSIGVGGYGYTF	TGTGCCAGTAGCATCGGTGTAGGGGGCTATGGCTACACCTTC	.	TRBV19	.	TRBJ1-2
CASSPGTSGMSEQYF	TGTGCCAGCTCACCCGGGACTAGCGGGATGAGCGAGCAGTACTTC	.	TRBV18	TRBD2	TRBJ2-7
CATSRVQVPWTEAFF	TGTGCCACCAGTAGAGTGCAGGTCCCGTGGACTGAAGCTTTCTTT	many	TRBV15	.	TRBJ1-1
CSVEDGQGRSYNEQFF	TGCAGCGTTGAAGATGGACAGGGACGGTCCTACAATGAGCAGTTCTTC	few	TRBV29-1	TRBD1	TRBJ2-1
CASSPGQVVGNTEAFF	TGCGCCAGCAGCCCCGGACAGGTTGTAGGGAACACTGAAGCTTTCTTT	.	TRBV5-1	TRBD1	TRBJ1-1
CASSHQLADHTGELFF	TGCGCCAGCAGCCACCAACTAGCGGATCACACCGGGGAGCTGTTTTTT	.	TRBV4-1	TRBD2	TRBJ2-2
CAWTLTQTYGYTF	TGTGCCTGGACCTTAACACAGACCTATGGCTACACCTTC	.	TRBV30	.	TRBJ1-2
CASSPGTYSYEQYF	TGTGCCAGCTCACCAGGGACATACTCCTACGAGCAGTACTTC	many	TRBV18	.	TRBJ2-7
CASRRGLTNEKLFF	TGTGCCAGTAGAAGGGGGCTGACTAATGAAAAACTGTTTTTT	.	TRBV21-1	.	TRBJ1-4
CASSSTRQAGYSNQPQHF	TGTGCCAGTAGTTCCACCCGCCAGGCGGGTTATAGCAATCAGCCCCAGCATTTT	.	TRBV19	.	TRBJ1-5
CASKRPGGGNQPQHF	TGTGCCAGCAAACGACCAGGGGGGGGCAATCAGCCCCAGCATTTT	many	TRBV2	TRBD1	TRBJ1-5
CASSLQGMNTEAFF	TGTGCCAGCAGCTTACAGGGAATGAACACTGAAGCTTTCTTT	.	TRBV5-4	.	TRBJ1-1
CASSLGRGSGYTF	TGCGCCAGCAGCTTGGGCCGGGGTTCGGGCTACACCTTC	many	TRBV5-1	.	TRBJ1-2
CASSSPSGRTQYF	TGTGCCAGCAGCTCCCCTAGCGGGCGGACCCAGTACTTC	few	TRBV7-2	TRBD2	TRBJ2-5
CASSLGQVSYEQYF	TGTGCCAGCAGCTTAGGACAGGTTTCCTACGAGCAGTACTTC	.	TRBV5-4	TRBD1	TRBJ2-7
CASQTEAAGAGETQYF	TGTGCCAGCCAGACTGAGGCAGCGGGAGCTGGAGAGACCCAGTACTTC	many	TRBV18	TRBD2	TRBJ2-5
CASSRGTGGLNIQYF	TGTGCCAGCAGCCGCGGAACAGGGGGCCTGAACATTCAGTACTTC	.	TRBV7-9	TRBD1	TRBJ2-4
CAWSSGRAYEQYF	TGTGCCTGGAGTAGCGGGAGGGCCTACGAGCAGTACTTC	.	TRBV30	TRBD2	TRBJ2-7
CSVMGGSFPSNTGELFF	TGCAGCGTTATGGGGGGGTCTTTTCCTTCGAACACCGGGGAGCTGTTTTTT	many	TRBV29-1	TRBD2	TRBJ2-2
CASSQGEGEYAEQYF	TGTGCCAGCAGCCAAGGGGAGGGGGAATACGCCGAGCAGTACTTC	few	TRBV5-8	.	TRBJ2-7
CASSLMGEGGYTF	TGCGCCAGCAGCTTGATGGGGGAGGGCGGCTACACCTTC	.	TRBV5-1	.	TRBJ1-2
CAWSFGTLGTEAFF	TGTGCCTGGAGTTTCGGGACATTGGGCACTGAAGCTTTCTTT	once	TRBV30	.	TRBJ1-1
CAISRLGLAEGAGELFF	TGTGCCATCAGTAGACTTGGACTAGCGGAGGGGGCCGGGGAGCTGTTTTTT	many	TRBV10-3	TRBD2	TRBJ2-2
CASNIDNQPQHF	TGTGCCAGCAACATCGACAATCAGCCCCAGCATTTT	many	TRBV7-9	.	TRBJ1-5
CASSPRASGVYEQYF	TGTGCCAGCTCACCACGTGCTAGCGGGGTCTACGAGCAGTACTTC	many	TRBV18	TRBD2	TRBJ2-7